This is a list of T cell receptor beta chains from one sample in a study of a mutant IDH1 vaccine in newly diagnosed glioma. Assay used: immunoSEQ multiplex PCR; TCRdb lists only in-frame clones, some missing. Of about 92,000 clones listed, roughly 77% are singletons. Sequenced material: PBMCs, taken from a glioma patient treated with radiotherapy, temozolomide or both. Source of these receptors: a man between 40 and 49 years old with glioma. The CDR3 runs from the conserved cysteine through the conserved F or W. D genes are given only for firm matches. Not all rows give a size; the values are once, few, many and, for expanded clones, a class.

j_gene: TRBJ1-5
v_gene: TRBV19
abundance: few
d_gene: .
CDR3aa: CASSIPAGRNQPQHF
CDR3nt: TGTGCCAGTAGTATCCCGGCGGGAAGAAATCAGCCCCAGCATTTT

j_gene: TRBJ2-7
v_gene: TRBV18
abundance: .
d_gene: .
CDR3aa: CASSPFSGDNSYEQYF
CDR3nt: TGTGCCAGCTCACCATTCAGCGGGGACAACTCCTACGAGCAGTACTTC

j_gene: TRBJ2-3
v_gene: TRBV4-3
abundance: .
d_gene: .
CDR3aa: CASSPPGGLDTQYF
CDR3nt: TGCGCCAGCAGCCCCCCTGGAGGGCTGGATACGCAGTATTTT

j_gene: TRBJ2-7
v_gene: TRBV2
abundance: .
d_gene: .
CDR3aa: CASSEALASYEQYF
CDR3nt: TGTGCCAGCAGTGAAGCGCTTGCGTCCTACGAGCAGTACTTC

j_gene: TRBJ1-2
v_gene: TRBV21-1
abundance: .
d_gene: .
CDR3aa: CASSAWTGRSDGYTF
CDR3nt: TGTGCCAGCAGCGCCTGGACAGGGCGATCTGATGGCTACACCTTC

j_gene: TRBJ2-1
v_gene: TRBV5-4
abundance: .
d_gene: TRBD2
CDR3aa: CASSPGRGWFF
CDR3nt: TGTGCCAGCAGCCCGGGGAGGGGATGGTTCTTC

j_gene: TRBJ2-7
v_gene: TRBV19
abundance: .
d_gene: .
CDR3aa: CASSPGSAYEQYF
CDR3nt: TGTGCCAGTTCCCCCGGGAGTGCCTACGAGCAGTACTTC

j_gene: TRBJ2-2
v_gene: TRBV7-8
abundance: .
d_gene: TRBD2
CDR3aa: CASSLGTSGRPGELFF
CDR3nt: TGTGCCAGCAGCTTGGGAACTAGCGGGAGGCCCGGGGAGCTGTTTTTT

j_gene: TRBJ2-2
v_gene: TRBV18
abundance: few
d_gene: .
CDR3aa: CASSFSDTGELFF
CDR3nt: TGTGCCAGCTCTTTCAGCGACACCGGGGAGCTGTTTTTT

j_gene: TRBJ2-3
v_gene: TRBV5-1
abundance: .
d_gene: .
CDR3aa: CASSPGDTQYF
CDR3nt: TGCGCCAGCAGCCCCGGGGATACGCAGTATTTT

j_gene: TRBJ1-1
v_gene: TRBV6-5
abundance: many
d_gene: .
CDR3aa: CASSYRSVSGTEAFF
CDR3nt: TGTGCCAGCAGTTACAGGTCGGTGTCCGGCACTGAAGCTTTCTTT

j_gene: TRBJ2-1
v_gene: TRBV5-1
abundance: .
d_gene: .
CDR3aa: CASSLEGYYNEQFF
CDR3nt: TGCGCCAGCAGCTTGGAGGGCTACTACAATGAGCAGTTCTTC

j_gene: TRBJ2-7
v_gene: TRBV19
abundance: .
d_gene: .
CDR3aa: CASSIGQGYEQYF
CDR3nt: TGTGCCAGTAGTATAGGCCAGGGGTACGAGCAGTACTTC

j_gene: TRBJ1-3
v_gene: TRBV15
abundance: .
d_gene: TRBD1
CDR3aa: CATSKGFDRGLGNTIYF
CDR3nt: TGTGCCACCAGCAAGGGATTCGACAGGGGGCTCGGAAACACCATATATTTT

j_gene: TRBJ1-2
v_gene: TRBV5-1
abundance: .
d_gene: TRBD1
CDR3aa: CASSPATGKGYGYTF
CDR3nt: TGCGCCAGCAGCCCCGCGACAGGGAAAGGGTATGGCTACACCTTC

j_gene: TRBJ2-3
v_gene: TRBV5-4
abundance: .
d_gene: TRBD2
CDR3aa: CASSQAGVPTDTQYF
CDR3nt: TGTGCCAGCAGCCAAGCGGGGGTGCCCACAGATACGCAGTATTTT

j_gene: TRBJ1-5
v_gene: TRBV4-2
abundance: few
d_gene: TRBD1
CDR3aa: CASSPRPQGGKGNQPQHF
CDR3nt: TGTGCCAGCAGCCCTAGGCCACAGGGGGGAAAGGGGAATCAGCCCCAGCATTTT

j_gene: TRBJ2-3
v_gene: TRBV12-5
abundance: few
d_gene: .
CDR3aa: CASGLVSTTTTQYF
CDR3nt: TGTGCTAGTGGTTTGGTTTCGACCACGACTACGCAGTATTTT

j_gene: TRBJ2-5
v_gene: TRBV7-2
abundance: .
d_gene: .
CDR3aa: CASSSGLPQYF
CDR3nt: TGTGCCAGCAGCTCCGGACTACCCCAGTACTTC

j_gene: TRBJ1-2
v_gene: TRBV5-1
abundance: .
d_gene: .
CDR3aa: CASSLAQGVYTF
CDR3nt: TGCGCCAGCAGCTTGGCACAGGGAGTCTACACCTTC

j_gene: TRBJ1-5
v_gene: TRBV19
abundance: .
d_gene: .
CDR3aa: CASSHGSNQPQHF
CDR3nt: TGTGCCAGTAGTCACGGGAGCAATCAGCCCCAGCATTTT

j_gene: TRBJ2-7
v_gene: TRBV4-2
abundance: .
d_gene: TRBD2
CDR3aa: CASSQVRGTAGGLSYEQYF
CDR3nt: TGTGCCAGCAGCCAAGTTAGGGGTACGGCGGGAGGCCTCTCCTACGAGCAGTACTTC

j_gene: TRBJ2-5
v_gene: TRBV21-1
abundance: .
d_gene: .
CDR3aa: CASSKPIDRALETQYF
CDR3nt: TGTGCCAGCAGCAAACCTATAGACAGGGCATTGGAGACCCAGTACTTC

j_gene: TRBJ2-7
v_gene: TRBV6-1
abundance: .
d_gene: .
CDR3aa: CASSAALPPYEQYF
CDR3nt: TGTGCCAGCAGTGCGGCCCTACCCCCGTACGAGCAGTACTTC

j_gene: TRBJ2-7
v_gene: TRBV19
abundance: few
d_gene: .
CDR3aa: CASSMVPDFSYEQYF
CDR3nt: TGTGCCAGTAGTATGGTGCCGGACTTCTCCTACGAGCAGTACTTC

j_gene: TRBJ1-1
v_gene: TRBV27
abundance: .
d_gene: .
CDR3aa: CASSLSQGADTEAFF
CDR3nt: TGTGCCAGCAGTTTATCGCAGGGCGCAGACACTGAAGCTTTCTTT

j_gene: TRBJ1-2
v_gene: TRBV7-2
abundance: .
d_gene: .
CDR3aa: CASSSVFRGSVVLGYTF
CDR3nt: TGTGCCAGCAGTTCGGTGTTTAGGGGGTCAGTTGTCTTGGGCTACACCTTC

j_gene: TRBJ1-3
v_gene: TRBV7-9
abundance: .
d_gene: .
CDR3aa: CASSLGRPSSGNTIYF
CDR3nt: TGTGCCAGCAGCTTGGGACGGCCAAGCTCTGGAAACACCATATATTTT

j_gene: TRBJ1-2
v_gene: TRBV5-6
abundance: .
d_gene: TRBD1
CDR3aa: CASSSGQGGYGYTF
CDR3nt: TGTGCCAGCAGCTCGGGACAGGGAGGATATGGCTACACCTTC

j_gene: TRBJ1-4
v_gene: TRBV5-1
abundance: .
d_gene: .
CDR3aa: CASSFGGATNEKLFF
CDR3nt: TGCGCCAGCAGCTTCGGGGGAGCAACTAATGAAAAACTGTTTTTT

j_gene: TRBJ2-1
v_gene: TRBV5-6
abundance: .
d_gene: TRBD1
CDR3aa: CASSLRGTGYNEQFF
CDR3nt: TGTGCCAGCAGCTTGAGAGGGACAGGGTACAATGAGCAGTTCTTC

j_gene: TRBJ2-5
v_gene: TRBV7-2
abundance: .
d_gene: TRBD2
CDR3aa: CASSQGLAGGSDQETQYF
CDR3nt: TGTGCCAGCAGCCAGGGACTAGCGGGAGGGTCGGACCAAGAGACCCAGTACTTC

j_gene: TRBJ1-5
v_gene: TRBV12-5
abundance: .
d_gene: .
CDR3aa: CASGFVGTAAQINQPQHF
CDR3nt: TGTGCTAGTGGTTTTGTGGGGACCGCAGCTCAAATCAATCAGCCCCAGCATTTT

j_gene: TRBJ1-1
v_gene: TRBV28
abundance: .
d_gene: .
CDR3aa: CASTGTTEAFF
CDR3nt: TGTGCCAGCACAGGGACCACTGAAGCTTTCTTT

j_gene: TRBJ2-1
v_gene: TRBV6-1
abundance: .
d_gene: .
CDR3aa: CASSDYSYNEQFF
CDR3nt: TGTGCCAGCAGTGACTACAGCTACAATGAGCAGTTCTTC

j_gene: TRBJ1-4
v_gene: TRBV7-2
abundance: .
d_gene: TRBD1
CDR3aa: CASSHPGQGAAKLFF
CDR3nt: TGTGCCAGCAGCCACCCGGGACAGGGGGCGGCAAAACTGTTTTTT

j_gene: TRBJ1-2
v_gene: TRBV5-1
abundance: .
d_gene: .
CDR3aa: CASSLEADPNYGYTF
CDR3nt: TGCGCCAGCAGCTTGGAGGCAGACCCTAACTATGGCTACACCTTC

j_gene: TRBJ2-7
v_gene: TRBV4-3
abundance: .
d_gene: .
CDR3aa: CASSQGAGSSYEQYF
CDR3nt: TGCGCCAGCAGCCAAGGGGCAGGGAGCTCCTACGAGCAGTACTTC

j_gene: TRBJ2-5
v_gene: TRBV30
abundance: once
d_gene: TRBD1
CDR3aa: CAWRGQGGPPQYF
CDR3nt: TGTGCCTGGAGGGGACAGGGGGGTCCGCCCCAGTACTTC

j_gene: TRBJ1-4
v_gene: TRBV19
abundance: few
d_gene: .
CDR3aa: CASPGGREGEKLFF
CDR3nt: TGTGCCAGTCCAGGCGGGAGGGAAGGTGAAAAACTGTTTTTT

j_gene: TRBJ2-3
v_gene: TRBV6-4
abundance: once
d_gene: TRBD2
CDR3aa: CASSDSRRGAADTQYF
CDR3nt: TGTGCCAGCAGTGACTCGAGGCGGGGGGCGGCAGATACGCAGTATTTT

j_gene: TRBJ2-7
v_gene: TRBV19
abundance: .
d_gene: TRBD2
CDR3aa: CASSISTSGSYEQYF
CDR3nt: TGTGCCAGTAGTATATCGACTAGCGGATCCTACGAGCAGTACTTC

j_gene: TRBJ2-7
v_gene: TRBV28
abundance: .
d_gene: TRBD1
CDR3aa: CASRPPRDRSYEQYF
CDR3nt: TGTGCCAGCAGGCCACCCCGGGACAGGTCCTACGAGCAGTACTTC

j_gene: TRBJ2-7
v_gene: TRBV2
abundance: .
d_gene: .
CDR3aa: CASSGQETYEQYF
CDR3nt: TGTGCCAGCAGCGGTCAGGAGACCTACGAGCAGTACTTC

j_gene: TRBJ2-3
v_gene: TRBV5-6
abundance: few
d_gene: .
CDR3aa: CASNLDLAGTDTQYF
CDR3nt: TGTGCCAGCAACTTGGACCTAGCAGGCACAGATACGCAGTATTTT

j_gene: TRBJ2-7
v_gene: TRBV29-1
abundance: .
d_gene: .
CDR3aa: CSVILRGLGGYEQYF
CDR3nt: TGCAGCGTTATACTCAGGGGTCTGGGGGGCTACGAGCAGTACTTC

j_gene: TRBJ2-6
v_gene: TRBV5-1
abundance: .
d_gene: .
CDR3aa: CASSLDVRSGANVLTF
CDR3nt: TGCGCCAGCAGCTTGGATGTACGCTCTGGGGCCAACGTCCTGACTTTC

j_gene: TRBJ2-5
v_gene: TRBV6-5
abundance: few
d_gene: TRBD2
CDR3aa: CASSGTSGYQETQYF
CDR3nt: TGTGCCAGCTCGGGGACTAGCGGCTACCAAGAGACCCAGTACTTC

j_gene: TRBJ2-1
v_gene: TRBV4-2
abundance: .
d_gene: TRBD2
CDR3aa: CASSLSSGGANNEQFF
CDR3nt: TGTGCCAGCAGCCTGTCTAGCGGGGGGGCGAACAATGAGCAGTTCTTC

j_gene: TRBJ2-2
v_gene: TRBV18
abundance: .
d_gene: .
CDR3aa: CASSSTGNTGELFF
CDR3nt: TGTGCCAGCTCCTCGACAGGGAACACCGGGGAGCTGTTTTTT

j_gene: TRBJ2-4
v_gene: TRBV9
abundance: .
d_gene: TRBD2
CDR3aa: CATSGLAGEDPKNIQYF
CDR3nt: TGTGCCACTTCGGGACTAGCGGGAGAGGATCCCAAAAACATTCAGTACTTC

j_gene: TRBJ1-2
v_gene: TRBV27
abundance: few
d_gene: TRBD1
CDR3aa: CASSLIGRGSGYTF
CDR3nt: TGTGCCAGCAGTTTAATAGGCAGGGGGTCTGGCTACACCTTC